This T cell receptor beta chain is from a study of CD4+ T cells in melanoma. The assay was immunoSEQ multiplex PCR, and TCRdb's table has in-frame clones only and misses some. The sample records over 130,000 clones, roughly 91% being singletons. V lost 1 base, J lost 2 bases, and 10 bases lay in between. The germline gives CDR1 SGHNT, CDR2 YYREEE (reference sequence). The CDR3 covers 14 residues. V and J are TRBV5-4 and TRBJ2-7, with no clear D. The clonotype comes from a human donor with melanoma. CDR3 in DNA: TGTGCCAGCAGCTTGCGAGGTTTCGCCTACGAGCAGTACTTC. Translated, it gives CASSLRGFAYEQYF.